These 18 T cell receptor beta chains share one sample of origin, sequenced in a study of molecular identifiers for immune sequencing clone quantification. TCRdb reanalysed the PCR reads using MiXCR and keeps one entry per CDR3 protein. This sample has approximately 100,000 distinct CDR3 sequences, with about 35% found just once. The specimen sequenced was naive CD8+ T cells from blood, with Jurkat cell RNA spiked in. Subset noted: FACS-sorted CD8+CD4-CCR7+CD45RA+ naive T cells. These TCRs come from a human donor in good health. Some libraries in this study had Jurkat cell RNA spiked in.

This clonotype was detected only a few times. CDR3 amino acids: CASSQSQATGVSGELFF. CDR3 coding DNA: TGCGCCAGCAGCCAAAGCCAGGCGACAGGGGTATCCGGGGAGCTGTTTTTT. V is TRBV4-3 and J is TRBJ2-2; 8 bases line up with TRBD1. The trim removed 2 bases at V and 6 bases at J, leaving 11 bases unmatched. Germline CDR1 is LGHNA and CDR2 is YSLEER. The CDR3 length is 17 residues.

Of note for this clonotype: This may arise from a read error, as a much more abundant clone is one base away. As the CDR3 is not closed by the conserved phenylalanine or tryptophan, this likely results from a read error. Here the CDR3 reads CASSQGPNSNTEAFI. For the CDR3, the DNA is TGCGCCAGCAGCCAAGGTCCGAACTCCAACACTGAAGCTTTCATT. This sequence joins TRBV4-3 and TRBJ1-1; D is unresolved. This CDR3 has 15 residues. Trimming took 1 base from V and 2 from J, leaving 11 bases between them. Germline CDR1 reads LGHNA; CDR2 reads YSLEER.

The V call is TRBV13, the J call TRBJ2-7; D possibly corresponds to TRBD2 (7 bases). The CDR3 contains 14 residues. Germline lookup yields CDR1 PRHDT and CDR2 FYEKMQ (reference sequence). V was shortened by 4 bases and J by 9 bases, with 19 bases between the two germline ends. The chain's CDR3 is CASSSPDRTRLQYF. The CDR3 region has the DNA TGTGCCAGCAGCTCCCCCGACAGGACTAGGTTGCAGTACTTC.

V gene TRBV9 combines with J gene TRBJ1-4; unclear D gene. The CDR3 is 17 amino acids. V lost 1 base, J lost 0 bases, and 13 bases lay in between. Germline V gene sequence: CDR1 SGDLS, CDR2 YYNGEE. The CDR3 spells CASSVSGSSATNEKLFF. The CDR3, as DNA: TGTGCCAGCAGCGTATCCGGCAGCTCTGCAACTAATGAAAAACTGTTTTTT.

About this clonotype: At one of its ends the junction is not consistent with the germline gene, which may arise from a read error. V and J are TRBV28 and TRBJ2-1, with 12 bases aligning to TRBD2. The CDR3 contains 17 residues. CDR1 MDHEN and CDR2 SYDVKM come from the germline V gene. The CDR3 DNA follows: TGTGCCAGCTGTTCATCGGGTCTAGCGGGAGGGTTCGGTGAGCATTTCTTC. The encoded protein is CASCSSGLAGGFGEHFF.

This clonotype appeared many times. The chain employs TRBV6-5 and TRBJ2-7, with a tentative D call TRBD1 (6 bases). The CDR3 contains 14 residues. Trimming removed 4 bases from V and 5 bases from J, with 15 bases in between. Germline loops: CDR1 MNHEY, CDR2 SVGAGI. The CDR3 bases are TGTGCCAGCAGTTTAGCGTGGGGGCAGGACGAGCAGTACTTC. Translation: CASSLAWGQDEQYF.

This chain connects TRBV6-2 or TRBV6-3 to TRBJ1-1; the D gene is possibly TRBD1 (6 bases). Germline CDR1 reads MNHEY; CDR2 reads SVGEGT. The CDR3 extends over 17 amino acids. Trimming stripped 2 bases from V and 3 bases from J, with 19 bases between. The CDR3 here is CASSYGAGDFVYTEAFF. CDR3 nucleotides: TGTGCCAGCAGTTACGGGGCAGGGGATTTTGTGTACACTGAAGCTTTCTTT.

In its sample, this clonotype was seen a few times. V and J are TRBV5-6 and TRBJ2-7; D may be TRBD1 or TRBD2 (5 bases each). CDR1 and CDR2 (germline): SGHDT, YYEEEE. This CDR3 is built from 14 residues. Trimming shortened V by 4 bases and J by 2 bases, and 13 bases separated the two germline ends. The CDR3 DNA reads TGTGCCAGCAGCCCGGGACGACCACCCTACGAGCAGTACTTC. Encoded protein: CASSPGRPPYEQYF.

Ten or more counts support this clonotype. The genes are TRBV28 and TRBJ2-7, with 7 positions matching TRBD1. The germline V gene has CDR1 MDHEN and CDR2 SYDVKM. This CDR3 has 14 residues. After removal of 5 bases from V and 3 bases from J, the junction contained 7 bases not matched to a gene. This chain's CDR3 is CASSPTGQSYEQYF. The CDR3 DNA follows: TGTGCCAGCAGTCCGACAGGGCAGAGCTACGAGCAGTACTTC.

In this sample, this clonotype turned up a few times. The V gene is TRBV7-2, the J gene TRBJ2-5; possibly TRBD1 for D (6 bases). Trimming took 2 bases from V and 2 from J, leaving 12 bases between them. Per germline, CDR1 SGHTA and CDR2 FQGNSA. CDR3 size: 15 residues. This CDR3 is CASSLLGTQQETQYF. In DNA form, the CDR3 reads TGTGCCAGCAGCTTACTTGGGACACAACAAGAGACCCAGTACTTC.

This clonotype was seen only a few times. The chain is built from TRBV18 and TRBJ2-2; tentatively, D is TRBD1 (6 bases). The CDR3 has 16 amino acids. Trimming removed 2 bases from V and 1 base from J, with 11 bases in between. CDR1 is KGHSH, CDR2 LQKENI, per germline. The CDR3 sequence is CASSPTQGLNTGELFF. The DNA for the CDR3 is TGTGCCAGCTCACCAACCCAGGGGCTGAACACCGGGGAGCTGTTTTTT. The full variable domain, rest sourced from reference TRBV18 and TRBJ2-2, is NAGVMQNPRHLVRRRGQEARLRCSPMKGHSHVYWYRQLPEEGLKFMVYLQKENIIDESGMPKERFSAEFPKEGPSILRIQQVVRGDSAAYFCASSPTQGLNTGELFFGEGSRLTVL.

This chain connects TRBV6-5 to TRBJ2-3; no clear D. CDR3 size: 17 residues. Germline V gene lookup returns CDR1 MNHEY and CDR2 SVGAGI. The V end lost 0 bases, the J end lost 2 bases, and 15 bases lay between the germline ends. For the CDR3, the DNA is TGTGCCAGCAGTTACTCCGGTGACAAGGGATCCACAGATACGCAGTATTTT. This gives the protein CASSYSGDKGSTDTQYF.

V usage is TRBV12-3 or TRBV12-4 and J usage is TRBJ1-5; TRBD1 is a possible D gene (5 bases). V lost 5 bases and J lost 3, with 17 bases in between. The length of the CDR3 is 16 residues. As DNA, the CDR3 is TGTGCCAGCAGTCCTACCCCCGACAGTCCCAATCAGCCCCAGCATTTT. It yields the protein CASSPTPDSPNQPQHF.

This clonotype showed up just once. A much bigger clone sits one base away, suggesting this may be a read error. It is likely a read error, because the conserved phenylalanine at the end of the CDR3 is missing. V is TRBV10-3 and J is TRBJ2-3; possibly TRBD1 for D (5 bases). The length of the CDR3 is 15 residues. CDR1 and CDR2 from the germline V gene are ENHRY and SYGVKD. The V gene lost 3 bases and the J gene lost 4 bases, with 14 bases spanning the gap. CDR3 sequence: CAISEPMTVPDTQYS. The CDR3 nucleotides are TGTGCCATCAGTGAACCCATGACAGTCCCAGATACGCAGTATTCT.

V is TRBV25-1 and J is TRBJ2-1, with D perhaps given as TRBD1 or TRBD2 (6 bases each). This CDR3 spans 12 amino acids. Trimming left V 6 bases short and J 9 bases short, with 12 bases between. The germline V gene encodes CDR1 MGHDK and CDR2 SYGVNS. CDR3 sequence: CASRGGGREQFF. CDR3 in DNA: TGTGCCAGCAGAGGAGGGGGACGTGAGCAGTTCTTC.

In its sample, this clonotype was seen a few times. The chain carries TRBV7-9 and TRBJ1-3; maybe TRBD1 (5 bases). The germline V and J ends were trimmed by 5 bases and 6 bases, with 20 bases remaining between them. This CDR3 spans 16 amino acids. CDR1 is SEHNR and CDR2 is FQNEAQ in the germline V gene (reference sequence). DNA of the CDR3: TGTGCCAGCAGCCCCACAGGTGGGGTCCGTGTAAACACCATATATTTT. Translation: CASSPTGGVRVNTIYF. Drawing the rest from reference TRBV7-9 and TRBJ1-3, the complete variable domain is DTGVSQNPRHKITKRGQNVTFRCDPISEHNRLYWYRQTLGQGPEFLTYFQNEAQLEKSRLLSDRFSAERPKGSFSTLEIQRTEQGDSAMYLCASSPTGGVRVNTIYFGEGSWLTVV.

The chain links TRBV28 to TRBJ2-7, with D possibly being TRBD2 (6 bases). The V gene's germline CDR1 is MDHEN and CDR2 SYDVKM. CDR3 length: 16 residues. The V and J ends lost 1 base and 0 bases respectively, with 13 bases between them. CDR3 sequence reads: CASSLSRERFSYEQYF. DNA for the CDR3: TGTGCCAGCAGTTTATCTCGGGAGAGGTTCTCCTACGAGCAGTACTTC.

Regarding this clonotype: Since the CDR3 does not end with the conserved phenylalanine or tryptophan, this likely comes from a read error. This chain connects TRBV11-2 to TRBJ2-1; D unresolved. Trimming took off 3 bases at V and 9 bases at J, with 15 bases between the two ends. The CDR3 length is 14 residues. Germline loops: CDR1 SGHAT, CDR2 FQNNGV. The CDR3 is CASSFSHSGIEQFI. Here the CDR3 DNA reads TGTGCCAGCAGCTTCTCCCATTCGGGCATTGAGCAGTTCATC.